This TCR beta chain was sequenced for a study of regulatory T cells in long-lasting Graves disease. Study findings and constraints: Graves' patients with persistent disease showed TCR diversity lower than patients newly diagnosed.

Per the germline V gene, CDR1 is KGHSH and CDR2 is LQKENI. CDR3 length: 14 amino acids. V lost 2 bases, J lost 9 bases, and 7 bases stayed unmatched. The sample's time point: newly diagnosed GD, antithyroid drugs for less than 3 months. The TCR library was made from RNA that had been extracted from PBMCs in TRIzol. An endocrinology department in Xi'an, China, recruited the patients. This clonotype was recorded many times. Its antigen is currently unknown. According to the study, TCR beta libraries were built with iRepertoire HTBI primers and CDR3-region Arm-PCR. TCRdb processed the multiplex PCR reads anew with MiXCR; each CDR3 protein has one entry. Of 550,000 or so distinct CDR3 sequences listed, approximately 12% are singletons. These records were also assigned to another study, of T cells in Graves' hyperthyroidism and ophthalmopathy. From that paper: A lack of ophthalmopathy progression within 18 months defined stable Graves' hyperthyroidism. In the first-round RT-PCR of the TCR CDR3, the HTBI primer set was used.

This specimen was peripheral blood mononuclear cells (PBMCs), taken at new diagnosis, from a patient treated with antithyroid drugs. The clonotype comes from a woman aged 25 to 45 with Graves disease. J is TRBJ1-1 and V is TRBV18; 9 bases are a match to TRBD1. The CDR3 is CASSPAGTGSKAFF. In DNA, the CDR3 is TGTGCCAGCTCACCAGCCGGGACAGGGAGTAAAGCTTTCTTT. Using reference TRBV18 and TRBJ1-1 for the parts outside the CDR3, the full variable domain is NAGVMQNPRHLVRRRGQEARLRCSPMKGHSHVYWYRQLPEEGLKFMVYLQKENIIDESGMPKERFSAEFPKEGPSILRIQQVVRGDSAAYFCASSPAGTGSKAFFGQGTRLTVV.